This T cell receptor beta chain was sequenced during a study of cytomegalovirus exposure and HLA in healthy donors. About the study: Genetic ancestry analysis placed about 84% of the 300 to 500 donors that were genotyped in the Caucasian-associated cluster.

The PCR contained 60 Vbeta and 13 Jbeta primers. Clones were sequenced by immunoSEQ multiplex PCR, and TCRdb holds only the in-frame ones, with some missing. The repertoire holds about 230,000 clones, with approximately 82% as singletons. Material: PBMCs. The clonotype was recovered from a woman aged 40 to 50 in good health and CMV-seronegative.

The DNA for the CDR3 is TGTGCCAGCTCACCACCGGTTCCGGGAGGTGGAGGCAATCAGCCCCAGCATTTT. The encoded protein is CASSPPVPGGGGNQPQHF. The J gene is TRBJ1-5, the V gene TRBV18; D call uncertain. This CDR3 region has 18 residues. The germline CDR1 and CDR2 sequences are KGHSH and LQKENI. V dropped 0 bases and J dropped 2 bases, with 17 bases sitting between them.